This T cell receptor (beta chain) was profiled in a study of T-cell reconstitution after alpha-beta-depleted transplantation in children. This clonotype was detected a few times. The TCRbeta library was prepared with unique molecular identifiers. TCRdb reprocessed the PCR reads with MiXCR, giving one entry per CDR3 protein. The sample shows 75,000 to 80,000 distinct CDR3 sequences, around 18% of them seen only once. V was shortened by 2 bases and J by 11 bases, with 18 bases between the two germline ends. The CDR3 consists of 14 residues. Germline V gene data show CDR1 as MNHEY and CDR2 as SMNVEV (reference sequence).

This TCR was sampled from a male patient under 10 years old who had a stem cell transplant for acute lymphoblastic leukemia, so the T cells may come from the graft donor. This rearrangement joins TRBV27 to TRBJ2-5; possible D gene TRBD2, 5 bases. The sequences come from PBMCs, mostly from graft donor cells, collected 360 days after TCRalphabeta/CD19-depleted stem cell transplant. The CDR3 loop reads CASSLMGGEREQYF. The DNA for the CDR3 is TGTGCCAGCAGTTTAATGGGTGGAGAAAGGGAGCAGTACTTC.